The present TCR beta chain was sequenced within a study of blood T cell repertoires in COVID-19. Study in general: COVID-19 samples collected from the United States, Italy and Spain covered acute and convalescent phases. T cells, B-cell-depleted T cells, or PBMCs supplied cDNA or gDNA.

Original analysis: From reference gene primer amplification, estimates of nucleated cell counts were derived. Only in-frame clones appear in the TCRdb table, and some are missing; sequencing was by immunoSEQ multiplex PCR. The DNA gave D and trimming, while V, J and clone size come from that table. Here the sample spans about 180,000 clones, about 90% being singletons. Deletions cut 2 bases from V and 0 bases from J, with 5 bases between. Germline-derived CDR1 and CDR2 are SGHRS and YFSETQ. CDR3 length: 13 amino acids. The rearrangement links TRBV5-1 to TRBJ1-1; D is unclear. The source of this sequence is a man between 65 and 79 years old with active or convalescent COVID-19. The sample was peripheral blood. The CDR3 sequence: CASSFRVNTEAFF. The DNA of the CDR3 is TGCGCCAGCAGCTTTCGGGTGAACACTGAAGCTTTCTTT. The entire variable domain, with the rest obtained from reference TRBV5-1 and TRBJ1-1, is as follows: KAGVTQTPRYLIKTRGQQVTLSCSPISGHRSVSWYQQTPGQGLQFLFEYFSETQRNKGNFPGRFSGRQFSNSRSEMNVSTLELGDSALYLCASSFRVNTEAFFGQGTRLTVV.